The source of this T cell receptor (beta chain) is a study of blood T cell repertoires in COVID-19. CDR3 length: 18 amino acids. TCRdb's copy holds only in-frame clones and misses some; the assay was immunoSEQ multiplex PCR. The sample shows roughly 200,000 clones, around 86% of them seen only once. This TCR came from a man between 35 and 55 years old with acute COVID-19. Material for sequencing was PBMCs or T cells enriched from blood (not recorded which). The chain couples TRBV21-1 to TRBJ2-2; the table's D call, TRBD2, was not checked against the DNA. TRBV21-1 counts as a pseudogene. The CDR3 region has the DNA TGTGCCAGCAGCACGACTAGCGGGAGAGCCACGAACACCGGGGAGCTGTTTTTT. Translation: CASSTTSGRATNTGELFF.